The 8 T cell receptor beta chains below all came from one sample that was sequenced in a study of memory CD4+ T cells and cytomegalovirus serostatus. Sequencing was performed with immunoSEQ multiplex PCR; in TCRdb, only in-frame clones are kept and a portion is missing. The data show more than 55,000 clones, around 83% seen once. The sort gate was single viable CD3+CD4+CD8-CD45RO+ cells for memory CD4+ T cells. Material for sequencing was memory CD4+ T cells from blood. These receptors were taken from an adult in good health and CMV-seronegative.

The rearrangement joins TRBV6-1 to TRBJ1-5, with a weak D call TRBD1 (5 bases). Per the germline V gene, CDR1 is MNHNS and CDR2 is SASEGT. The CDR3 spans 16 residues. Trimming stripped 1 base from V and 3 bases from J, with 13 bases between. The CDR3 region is CASSEGGPGLNQPQHF. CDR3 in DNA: TGTGCCAGCAGTGAAGGGGGCCCCGGGCTCAATCAGCCCCAGCATTTT.

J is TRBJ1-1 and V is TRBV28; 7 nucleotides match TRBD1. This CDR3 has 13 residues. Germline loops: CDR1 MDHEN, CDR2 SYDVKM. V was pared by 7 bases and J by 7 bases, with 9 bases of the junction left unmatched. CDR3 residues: CASTPGQADEAFF. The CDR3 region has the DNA TGTGCCAGCACCCCTGGACAGGCAGATGAAGCTTTCTTT.

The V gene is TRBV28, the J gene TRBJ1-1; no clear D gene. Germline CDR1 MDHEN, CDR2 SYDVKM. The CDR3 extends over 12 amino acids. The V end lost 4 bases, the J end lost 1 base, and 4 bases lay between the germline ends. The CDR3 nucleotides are TGTGCCAGCAGTTCGAGGAACACTGAAGCTTTCTTT. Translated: CASSSRNTEAFF.

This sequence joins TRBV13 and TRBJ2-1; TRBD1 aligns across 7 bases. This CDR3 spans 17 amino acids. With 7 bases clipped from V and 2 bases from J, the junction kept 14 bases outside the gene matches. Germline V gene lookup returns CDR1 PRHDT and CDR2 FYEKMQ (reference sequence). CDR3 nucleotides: TGTGCCAGCACCCCCCCTCGATCGGACAGGCCCTACAATGAGCAGTTCTTC. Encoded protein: CASTPPRSDRPYNEQFF.

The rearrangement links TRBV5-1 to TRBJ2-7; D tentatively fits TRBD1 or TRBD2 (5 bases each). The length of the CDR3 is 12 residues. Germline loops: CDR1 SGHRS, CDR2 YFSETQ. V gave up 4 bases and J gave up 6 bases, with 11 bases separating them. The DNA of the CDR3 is TGCGCCAGCAGCCTCGCTGGGGGCGAGCAGTACTTC. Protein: CASSLAGGEQYF.

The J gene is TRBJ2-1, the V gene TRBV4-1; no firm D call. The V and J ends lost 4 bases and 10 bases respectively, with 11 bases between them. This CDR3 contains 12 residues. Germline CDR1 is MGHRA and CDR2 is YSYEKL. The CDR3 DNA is TGCGCCAGCAGCCGCCCAGATCGGGAGCAGTTCTTC. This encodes CASSRPDREQFF.

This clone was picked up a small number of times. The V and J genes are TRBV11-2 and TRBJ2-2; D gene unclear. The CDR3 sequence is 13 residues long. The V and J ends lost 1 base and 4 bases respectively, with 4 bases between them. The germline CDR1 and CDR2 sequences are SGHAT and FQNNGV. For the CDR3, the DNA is TGTGCCAGCAGCTTAGGCCTCACCGGGGAGCTGTTTTTT. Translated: CASSLGLTGELFF.

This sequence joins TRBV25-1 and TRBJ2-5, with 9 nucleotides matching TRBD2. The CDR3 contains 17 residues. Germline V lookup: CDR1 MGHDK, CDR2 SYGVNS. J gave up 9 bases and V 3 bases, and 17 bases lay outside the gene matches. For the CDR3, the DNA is TGTGCCAGCAGTGACCAGCCGGCTAGCGGGGCCGGAGCGGCCCAGTACTTC. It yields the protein CASSDQPASGAGAAQYF.